This T cell receptor (beta chain) was identified in a study of blood T cell repertoires in COVID-19. V dropped 2 bases and J dropped 1; count of bases not matched to a gene: 14. CDR1 is MNHEY and CDR2 is SVGEGT in the germline V gene. This CDR3 has 19 amino acids. This table comes from immunoSEQ multiplex PCR, and its TCRdb copy is limited to in-frame clones, with some not included. The sample has some 150,000 clones, more than 65% seen once. The chain carries TRBV6-2 or TRBV6-3 and TRBJ1-1; 9 bases fit TRBD1. The receptor was isolated from a human donor with acute or convalescent COVID-19. The donor label of this sample is uncertain. Material for sequencing was peripheral blood. Here the CDR3 reads CASSYVPGQGARGNTEAFF. As DNA, the CDR3 is TGTGCCAGCAGTTACGTCCCGGGACAGGGCGCGCGGGGGAACACTGAAGCTTTCTTT.